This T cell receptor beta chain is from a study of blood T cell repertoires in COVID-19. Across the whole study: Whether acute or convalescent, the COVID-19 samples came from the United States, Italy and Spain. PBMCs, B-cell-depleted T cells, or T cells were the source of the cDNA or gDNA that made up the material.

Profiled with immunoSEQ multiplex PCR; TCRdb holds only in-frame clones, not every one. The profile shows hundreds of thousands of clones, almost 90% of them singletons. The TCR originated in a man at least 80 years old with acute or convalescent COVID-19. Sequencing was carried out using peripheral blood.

This CDR3 reads CASSFARDSYEQYF. The DNA for the CDR3 is TGTGCCAGCAGCTTTGCCCGGGACTCCTACGAGCAGTACTTC. The rearrangement uses TRBV7-9 and TRBJ2-7, with a weak D call TRBD2 (5 bases). The CDR3 spans 14 residues. The germline CDR1 and CDR2 sequences are SEHNR and FQNEAQ (reference sequence). Trimming left V 3 bases short and J 0 bases short, with 9 bases between. Full variable domain (missing parts from reference TRBV7-9 and TRBJ2-7): DTGVSQNPRHKITKRGQNVTFRCDPISEHNRLYWYRQTLGQGPEFLTYFQNEAQLEKSRLLSDRFSAERPKGSFSTLEIQRTEQGDSAMYLCASSFARDSYEQYFGPGTRLTVT.